The rows below give T cell receptor beta chains drawn from one sample of a study of blood T cells in healthy people across ages. TCRdb analysed the 5' RACE reads with MiXCR anew, one entry per CDR3 protein. This table holds 1.5 million to 2 million distinct CDR3 sequences, about two fifths found once. Sequencing used blood. Receptor source: a human donor in good health. Both conserved end residues are part of each CDR3. The D gene is left open where the match is weak. Part of the rows lack a size; the others show once, few, many or a class for expanded clones.

-	TRBJ2-7	TRBV10-3	TRBD1	CAIQEDRGYEQYF	TGTGCCATCCAAGAGGACAGGGGCTACGAGCAGTACTTC
few	TRBJ2-1	TRBV4-1	TRBD2	CASSEVTSGRRNEQFF	TGCGCCAGCAGTGAAGTAACTAGCGGGAGGAGGAATGAGCAGTTCTTC
-	TRBJ1-2	TRBV6-5	-	CASSYGARADGYTF	TGTGCCAGCAGTTACGGAGCCAGGGCTGATGGCTACACCTTC
once	TRBJ1-2	TRBV6-2/TRBV6-3	TRBD1	CASSWTGRLLDNGYTF	TGTGCCAGCAGCTGGACAGGGCGCCTTCTTGATAATGGCTACACCTTC
few	TRBJ2-4	TRBV7-2	-	CASSFGVALQYF	TGTGCCAGCAGCTTCGGCGTGGCTTTACAGTACTTC
-	TRBJ1-1	TRBV7-9	-	CASSLEGNAEAFF	TGTGCCAGCAGCCTTGAGGGGAACGCTGAAGCTTTCTTT
-	TRBJ1-2	TRBV29-1	-	CSVASGTPFRGYTF	TGCAGCGTCGCAAGCGGGACGCCCTTTCGTGGCTACACCTTC
-	TRBJ1-5	TRBV27	TRBD1	CASSLSMRTGGWQPQHF	TGTGCCAGCAGTTTATCGATGCGTACAGGGGGGTGGCAGCCCCAGCATTTT
few	TRBJ2-7	TRBV12-3/TRBV12-4	TRBD1	CASSPQGLDYEQYF	TGTGCCAGCAGCCCACAGGGGCTCGACTACGAGCAGTACTTC
-	TRBJ2-1	TRBV7-2	TRBD2	CASSLSQSGGINEQFF	TGTGCCAGCAGCTTATCGCAAAGCGGGGGGATCAATGAGCAGTTCTTC
-	TRBJ2-7	TRBV5-1	TRBD1	CASSWGQGASQSYEQYF	TGCGCCAGCAGCTGGGGACAGGGGGCGAGTCAATCCTACGAGCAGTACTTC
few	TRBJ1-5	TRBV20-1	-	CSAGTGLTNQPQHF	TGCAGTGCCGGAACCGGGCTAACTAATCAGCCCCAGCATTTT
-	TRBJ1-1	TRBV4-1	TRBD1	CASSHRTGSMNTEAFF	TGCGCCAGCAGCCACAGGACAGGGAGTATGAACACTGAAGCTTTCTTT
many	TRBJ2-1	TRBV6-5	-	CASSYEGGTYNEQFF	TGTGCCAGCAGTTACGAGGGGGGGACCTACAATGAGCAGTTCTTC
-	TRBJ1-1	TRBV27	-	CASSSPTVNTEAFF	TGTGCCAGCAGTTCCCCCACAGTGAACACTGAAGCTTTCTTT
few	TRBJ2-1	TRBV3-1	TRBD1	CASSHLKGQGGREQFF	TGTGCCAGCAGCCACCTCAAGGGACAGGGAGGAAGGGAGCAGTTCTTC
-	TRBJ1-1	TRBV10-3	-	CATKVDTEAFF	TGTGCCACCAAAGTGGACACTGAAGCTTTCTTT
-	TRBJ1-2	TRBV20-1	-	CSAIPAANYGYTF	TGCAGTGCTATTCCAGCCGCTAACTATGGCTACACCTTC